Listed below are T cell receptor beta chains from one sample, sequenced in a study of T cells after somatic rescue of genetic block. Profiled with immunoSEQ multiplex PCR; TCRdb holds only in-frame clones, not every one. This table has 45,000 to 70,000 clones, 90% to 97% appearing once. Sequencing used peripheral blood mononuclear cells (PBMCs). The source of these receptors is a child under two years old. CDR3s include the opening cysteine and the closing phenylalanine or tryptophan. A D gene is named only where the DNA matches it firmly. Where a row states a size, it is once, few, many or the class of an expanded clone; other rows omit it.

-,TRBJ2-3,TRBV28,once,TGTGCCAGCAGTTTAGGGGCTAGCACAGATACGCAGTATTTT,CASSLGASTDTQYF
TRBD2,TRBJ2-3,TRBV13,-,TGTGCCAGCAGTTCAAGACTAGCGGGAGGGCGGGGCACAGATACGCAGTATTTT,CASSSRLAGGRGTDTQYF
-,TRBJ2-3,TRBV10-2,-,TGCGCCAGCGTGGCTAGCAGAGCTAGCACAGATACGCAGTATTTT,CASVASRASTDTQYF
-,TRBJ1-1,TRBV29-1,-,TGCAGCGCTTACAGGGCAAGGGGGACTGAAGCTTTCTTT,CSAYRARGTEAFF
-,TRBJ1-3,TRBV11-3,-,TGTGCCAGCAGCTACGATGGAAACACCATATATTTT,CASSYDGNTIYF
-,TRBJ1-1,TRBV6-1,-,TGTGCCAGCAGTGAAGCGGGCAGGGTTGGGACTGAAGCTTTCTTT,CASSEAGRVGTEAFF
TRBD1,TRBJ1-1,TRBV19,-,TGTGCCAGTAGTATAGACCCCAGGACAGGGGAGAACACTGAAGCTTTCTTT,CASSIDPRTGENTEAFF
TRBD1,TRBJ2-7,TRBV5-1,-,TGCGCCAGCAGTCCATGGGGACAGCAAGCCTACGAGCAGTACTTC,CASSPWGQQAYEQYF
-,TRBJ2-5,TRBV23-1,-,TGCGCCAGCCGAGCTCTTGACCCCGGCGGCGACGAGACCCAGTACTTC,CASRALDPGGDETQYF
TRBD1,TRBJ2-7,TRBV2,-,TGTGCCAGCAGTGCCGGGACAGGTTCCTACGAGCAGTACTTC,CASSAGTGSYEQYF
-,TRBJ2-5,TRBV7-9,once,TGTGCCAGCAGCTTAGCAGGGGGTCAAGAGACCCAGTACTTC,CASSLAGGQETQYF
-,TRBJ1-1,TRBV2,-,TGTGCCAGCAGTGAAGGGCCGGGGGCGAACACTGAAGCTTTCTTT,CASSEGPGANTEAFF
-,TRBJ2-4,TRBV5-6,once,TGTGCCAGCAGCTTGAGGGTGCAGGCCTCCAAAAACATTCAGTACTTC,CASSLRVQASKNIQYF
TRBD2,TRBJ2-2,TRBV19,-,TGTGCCAGTAGCCCTAGCGGGAGGGTGGGCACCGGGGAGCTGTTTTTT,CASSPSGRVGTGELFF
TRBD2,TRBJ2-1,TRBV5-4,-,TGTGCCAGCAGCTTGTCGGCGGGAGGGCCGAAGGAGCAGTTCTTC,CASSLSAGGPKEQFF
TRBD2,TRBJ2-7,TRBV14,-,TGTGCCAGCAGCCAAGTCGAGGGTCCTAGCGGGAGGTCATACGAGCAGTACTTC,CASSQVEGPSGRSYEQYF
-,TRBJ2-3,TRBV7-3,-,TGTGCCAGCAGCTTAGGATTAACAGATACGCAGTATTTT,CASSLGLTDTQYF
-,TRBJ1-3,TRBV28,-,TGTGCCAGCAGAAATACCGGGACACCTGGAAACACCATATATTTT,CASRNTGTPGNTIYF
TRBD2,TRBJ2-3,TRBV5-1,-,TGCGCCAGCAGCTTGGGACTAGCCACAGATACGCAGTATTTT,CASSLGLATDTQYF
-,TRBJ2-3,TRBV10-2,-,TGCGCCAGCAGTGAGTCGGACCGCACAGATACGCAGTATTTT,CASSESDRTDTQYF
TRBD2,TRBJ2-1,TRBV29-1,-,TGCAGCCTCACTAGCGGGAGTGGCAATGAGCAGTTCTTC,CSLTSGSGNEQFF
-,TRBJ1-4,TRBV10-3,-,TGTGCCATCAGTCCCCGGAGTGCAACTAATGAAAAACTGTTTTTT,CAISPRSATNEKLFF
TRBD1,TRBJ2-7,TRBV28,-,TGTGCCAGCAGTTCCCCCCGGGACAGAGAATACGAGCAGTACTTC,CASSSPRDREYEQYF
-,TRBJ2-3,TRBV6-1,-,TGTGCCAGCAGAAGGCCGTCCACAGATACGCAGTATTTT,CASRRPSTDTQYF
-,TRBJ2-2,TRBV9,-,TGTGCCAGCAGCGTAGAAGGGGGGCACCGGGAGCTGTTTTTT,CASSVEGGHRELFF
TRBD1,TRBJ1-4,TRBV7-9,-,TGTGCCAGCAGCTCCGACAGGGAGGGTGAAAAACTGTTTTTT,CASSSDREGEKLFF
TRBD2,TRBJ2-3,TRBV6-6,-,TGTGCCAGCAGTTGGACTAGCGGGAGCACAGATACGCAGTATTTT,CASSWTSGSTDTQYF
-,TRBJ2-4,TRBV4-3,-,TGCGCCAGCAGCCAAGATAGGAGTTTTCAGTACTTC,CASSQDRSFQYF
TRBD1,TRBJ1-2,TRBV7-2,once,TGTGCCAGCAGCTTAGTTACGGACAGGACTGGCTACACCTTC,CASSLVTDRTGYTF
-,TRBJ1-2,TRBV20-1,-,TGCAGTGCAAGGGAGGGCTACACCTTC,CSAREGYTF
-,TRBJ2-3,TRBV5-1,-,TGCGCCAGCAGCTTGGTAGCCGGCACAGATACGCAGTATTTT,CASSLVAGTDTQYF
-,TRBJ1-2,TRBV7-6,once,TGTGCCAGCAGCTTAGGTGGGTGTGGCTACACCTTC,CASSLGGCGYTF
-,TRBJ1-6,TRBV5-4,-,TGTGCCAGCAGCTTACAGGGTTTTAATTCACCCCTCCACTTT,CASSLQGFNSPLHF
TRBD1,TRBJ1-5,TRBV2,-,TGTGCCAGCAGCGGACAGGGGGGTCAGCCCCAGCATTTT,CASSGQGGQPQHF
-,TRBJ1-3,TRBV5-1,-,TGCGCCAGCAGGGACAACTCTGGAAACACCATATATTTT,CASRDNSGNTIYF
TRBD1,TRBJ1-3,TRBV5-6,-,TGTGCCAGCAGCTTGGCAGGGGGCTCTGGAAACACCATATATTTT,CASSLAGGSGNTIYF
TRBD1,TRBJ2-7,TRBV19,-,TGTGCCAGTAGTTCCGGGACAGGGAATAACGAGCAGTACTTC,CASSSGTGNNEQYF
-,TRBJ2-7,TRBV18,-,TGTGCCAGCTCACCACTTGAGGGGGGCTACGAGCAGTACTTC,CASSPLEGGYEQYF
TRBD1,TRBJ2-2,TRBV4-1,-,TGCGCCAGCAGCCTCGACAGGGGATTAACCGGGGAGCTGTTTTTT,CASSLDRGLTGELFF
-,TRBJ2-3,TRBV6-5,-,TGTGCCAGCAGTTACTCAGGGTTTAGCACAGATACGCAGTATTTT,CASSYSGFSTDTQYF
TRBD1,TRBJ2-3,TRBV4-2,-,TGTGCCAGCAGCCAAACCCTCACAGGGGGCACAGATACGCGGTATTTT,CASSQTLTGGTDTRYF
-,TRBJ2-7,TRBV27,-,TGTGCCAGCAGCTATAGCTCTAGCTACGAGCAGTACTTC,CASSYSSSYEQYF